This T cell receptor beta chain was profiled in a study of molecular identifiers for immune sequencing clone quantification. Concerning this clonotype itself: Its specificity is unknown. This could be a read error, since a much larger clone is one nucleotide away.

TCRdb processed the PCR reads anew with MiXCR; each CDR3 protein has one entry. The sample yields nearly 55,000 distinct CDR3 sequences, just over 35% seen once. The CD8+CD4-CCR7+CD45RA+ phenotype defined the sorted naive CD8 T cells. Study-wide results and caveats: Clones that had above 20 RNA copies took up over 97% of effector molecules but under 1% in naive cells.

This clonotype was obtained from a human donor in good health. Some libraries in this study had Jurkat cell RNA spiked in. The specimen sequenced was naive CD8+ T cells from blood, with Jurkat cell RNA spiked in. Specified subset: FACS-sorted CD8+CD4-CCR7+CD45RA+ naive T cells.

The CDR3 nucleotides are TGCAGTGCTAGAGATGGGCGTGTCCGCGCGCTTCGGGTAGATACGCAGTATTTT. Translated: CSARDGRVRALRVDTQYF. V usage is TRBV20-1 and J usage is TRBJ2-3; D is uncertain. The length of the CDR3 is 18 residues. CDR1 is DFQATT and CDR2 is SNEGSKA in the germline V gene (reference sequence). The ends were cut back, 0 bases at V and 5 bases at J, with 24 bases in the middle.